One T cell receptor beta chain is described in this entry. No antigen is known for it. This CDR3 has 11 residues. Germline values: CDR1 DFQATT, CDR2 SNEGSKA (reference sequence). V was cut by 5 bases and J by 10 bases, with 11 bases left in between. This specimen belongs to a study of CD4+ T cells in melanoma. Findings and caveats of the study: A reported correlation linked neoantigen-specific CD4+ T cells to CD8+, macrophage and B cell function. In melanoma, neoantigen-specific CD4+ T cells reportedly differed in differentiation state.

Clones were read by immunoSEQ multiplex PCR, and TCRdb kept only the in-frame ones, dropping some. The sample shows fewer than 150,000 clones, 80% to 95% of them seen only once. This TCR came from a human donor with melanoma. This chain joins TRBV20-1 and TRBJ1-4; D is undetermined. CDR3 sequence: CSAPVLGKLFF. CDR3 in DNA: TGCAGTGCTCCAGTCTTGGGAAAACTGTTTTTT.